The rows below give T cell receptor beta chains drawn from one sample of a study of breast tumors, draining lymph nodes, adjacent tissues. TCRdb analysed the multiplex PCR reads with MiXCR anew, one entry per CDR3 protein. The data contain more than 250,000 distinct CDR3 sequences, 30% of them singletons. Material: axillary lymph node tissue. These receptors came from a female donor with breast cancer. Some clones in this sample may be carry-over from other donors' samples. Each CDR3 is given with its conserved first and last residue. A D gene is named only where the DNA matches it firmly. The listing skips clone size in some rows; elsewhere it reads once, few, many or a size class.

TRBJ2-1,TRBV11-3,-,TRBD2,CASSPRTSAGYEQFF,TGTGCCAGCAGCCCACGGACTAGCGCGGGATATGAGCAGTTCTTC
TRBJ2-7,TRBV19,many,TRBD2,CASSPLAGTQYEQYF,TGTGCCAGTAGTCCACTAGCGGGAACCCAATACGAGCAGTACTTC
TRBJ1-2,TRBV7-4,-,TRBD1,CASSFIRTGGGGGYTF,TGTGCCAGCAGCTTTATCCGGACAGGGGGGGGTGGTGGCTACACCTTC
TRBJ2-3,TRBV2,once,TRBD2,CASSEVGTSGSSDTQYF,TGTGCCAGCAGTGAAGTGGGGACTAGCGGGAGTTCAGATACGCAGTATTTT
TRBJ1-5,TRBV20-1,many,-,CSARVLGREIGQPQHF,TGCAGTGCTAGAGTTCTGGGCAGGGAGATAGGGCAGCCCCAGCATTTT
TRBJ2-5,TRBV25-1,-,-,CASSDRYGGQTQETQYF,TGTGCCAGCAGTGATCGGTATGGTGGACAGACGCAAGAGACCCAGTACTTC
TRBJ2-5,TRBV6-4,-,-,CASSQWGRETQYF,TGTGCCAGCAGCCAATGGGGGCGGGAGACCCAGTACTTC
TRBJ2-5,TRBV9,many,TRBD2,CASSATGLVGETQYF,TGTGCCAGCAGCGCCACGGGACTAGTGGGGGAGACCCAGTACTTC
TRBJ1-1,TRBV5-1,-,TRBD1,CASSLGTGDTEAFF,TGCGCCAGCAGCTTGGGGACAGGGGACACTGAAGCTTTCTTT
TRBJ1-5,TRBV2,many,-,CASSGSGNNQPQHF,TGTGCCAGCAGTGGTTCAGGGAACAATCAGCCCCAGCATTTT
TRBJ1-5,TRBV20-1,-,-,CSARVGAGGGETQHF,TGCAGTGCTAGAGTGGGAGCGGGAGGGGGGGAGACCCAGCATTTT
TRBJ2-2,TRBV12-3/TRBV12-4,-,-,CASSFTQSGELFF,TGTGCCAGCAGTTTCACCCAATCCGGGGAGCTGTTTTTT
TRBJ1-6,TRBV5-1,-,TRBD1,CASSGSGGHSPLHF,TGCGCCAGCAGCGGGTCAGGGGGCCATTCCCCCCTCCACTTT
TRBJ2-5,TRBV29-1,many,-,CSVREFGETQYF,TGCAGCGTTCGGGAGTTCGGAGAGACCCAGTACTTC
TRBJ1-1,TRBV20-1,-,-,CSARAQVAEGKLMNTEAFF,TGCAGTGCTAGAGCCCAGGTTGCGGAGGGTAAATTAATGAACACTGAAGCTTTCTTT
TRBJ2-3,TRBV15,-,TRBD2,CATSRAGGSTDTQYF,TGTGCCACCAGCAGAGCGGGAGGTAGCACAGATACGCAGTATTTT
TRBJ2-5,TRBV12-5,many,TRBD2,CASGSGLAGYQETQYF,TGTGCTAGTGGTTCGGGACTAGCGGGGTACCAAGAGACCCAGTACTTC
TRBJ2-7,TRBV27,few,-,CASSSRVFSYEQYF,TGTGCCAGCAGTTCCCGGGTCTTCTCCTACGAGCAGTACTTC
TRBJ1-2,TRBV5-1,many,-,CASSLPGLHNGYTF,TGCGCCAGCAGCTTGCCAGGACTCCATAATGGCTACACCTTC
TRBJ1-1,TRBV11-2,-,-,CASRYRADTEAFF,TGTGCCAGCAGGTATCGGGCGGACACTGAAGCTTTCTTT
TRBJ2-3,TRBV7-3,many,-,CASSPTYTDTQYF,TGTGCCAGCAGCCCTACCTACACAGATACGCAGTATTTT
TRBJ1-3,TRBV11-3,-,-,CASRGDPGNTIYF,TGTGCCAGCAGGGGGGACCCGGGAAACACCATATATTTT
TRBJ2-3,TRBV10-3,-,-,CAISDSDTQYF,TGTGCCATCAGTGATTCGGATACGCAGTATTTT
TRBJ2-3,TRBV7-2,many,TRBD2,CASSHGTSGSDTQYF,TGTGCCAGCAGCCATGGGACTAGCGGGAGTGATACGCAGTATTTT
TRBJ1-6,TRBV28,many,TRBD1,CASSPRQGQDNSPLHF,TGTGCCAGCAGTCCCCGACAGGGGCAAGATAATTCACCCCTCCACTTT
TRBJ1-6,TRBV10-3,many,-,CAIRTEPANSPLHF,TGTGCCATCAGGACAGAACCTGCTAATTCACCCCTCCACTTT
TRBJ2-1,TRBV5-1,many,TRBD2,CASSLPLAGGPPEQFF,TGCGCCAGCAGCTTACCACTAGCGGGAGGGCCTCCCGAGCAGTTCTTC
TRBJ2-1,TRBV7-6,many,TRBD2,CASSVTSGRHNEQFF,TGTGCCAGCAGCGTGACTAGCGGAAGACACAATGAGCAGTTCTTC
TRBJ2-7,TRBV2,many,TRBD2,CASSASGITEQYF,TGTGCCAGCAGTGCAAGCGGGATCACCGAGCAGTACTTC
TRBJ1-5,TRBV4-2,-,-,CASSQDRPGAYSSQPQHF,TGTGCCAGCAGCCAAGACCGCCCGGGGGCATATAGCAGTCAGCCCCAGCATTTT
TRBJ2-3,TRBV2,-,TRBD2,CASSASTSGFTDTQYF,TGTGCCAGCAGTGCTAGCACTAGCGGGTTTACAGATACGCAGTATTTT
TRBJ2-7,TRBV11-2,many,-,CASSLGAGQGYEQYF,TGTGCCAGCAGCTTAGGAGCAGGGCAGGGCTACGAGCAGTACTTC